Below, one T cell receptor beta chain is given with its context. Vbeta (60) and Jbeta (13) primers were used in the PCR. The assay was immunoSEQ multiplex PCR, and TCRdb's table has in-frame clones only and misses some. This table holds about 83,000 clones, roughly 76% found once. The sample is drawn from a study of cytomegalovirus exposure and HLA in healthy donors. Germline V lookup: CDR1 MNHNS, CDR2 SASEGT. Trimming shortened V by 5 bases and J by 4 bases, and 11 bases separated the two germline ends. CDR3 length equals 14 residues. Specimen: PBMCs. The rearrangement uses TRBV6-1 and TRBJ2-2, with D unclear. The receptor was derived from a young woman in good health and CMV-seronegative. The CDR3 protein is CASSQIDTTGELFF. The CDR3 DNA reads TGTGCCAGCAGTCAAATCGACACCACCGGGGAGCTGTTTTTT.